These 32 T cell receptor beta chains share one sample of origin, sequenced in a study of cytomegalovirus exposure and HLA in healthy donors. The PCR made use of 60 Vbeta and 13 Jbeta primers. Clones were read by immunoSEQ multiplex PCR, and TCRdb kept only the in-frame ones, dropping some. The sample includes about 150,000 clones, 79% of them seen just once. Sequences were obtained from PBMCs. These receptors originate from a man aged 40-50 years in good health and CMV-seropositive.

The chain links TRBV5-1 to TRBJ1-4; possibly TRBD1 for D (5 bases). The germline CDR1 and CDR2 sequences are SGHRS and YFSETQ. The CDR3 has 15 residues. Trimming took off 4 bases at V and 3 bases at J, with 13 bases between the two ends. The CDR3 DNA is TGCGCCAGCAGCGGCACGACAGACCCTAATGAAAAACTGTTTTTT. As protein: CASSGTTDPNEKLFF.

About this clone itself: Other DNA sequences in this sample translate to the same CDR3. The chain carries TRBV19 and TRBJ1-5; 8 bases are a match to TRBD1. The V gene end was trimmed by 1 base and the J gene end by 4 bases; junction bases not matched to a gene: 0. CDR1 and CDR2 from the germline V gene are LNHDA and SQIVND (reference sequence). CDR3 length: 14 amino acids. The CDR3 DNA reads TGTGCCAGTAGTATAGGGACAGGGAATCAGCCCCAGCATTTT. Encoded protein: CASSIGTGNQPQHF.

The gene calls are TRBV6-5 and TRBJ2-5; D is unclear. CDR3 length: 12 amino acids. Trimming left V 9 bases short and J 5 bases short, with 13 bases between. Germline CDR1 and CDR2: MNHEY and SVGAGI. CDR3 sequence (DNA): TGTGCCAGTTACCGAGATGTGGAGACCCAGTACTTC. Translation gives CASYRDVETQYF.

The sample holds a few counts of this clone. The chain uses TRBV18 and TRBJ2-2; perhaps TRBD1 as D (6 bases). V lost 4 bases and J 5 bases, leaving 14 bases between the germline ends. The CDR3 loop spans 15 amino acids. CDR1 is KGHSH and CDR2 is LQKENI in the germline V gene. CDR3 sequence (DNA): TGTGCCAGCTCACAACAGGGTCCTCTTACCGGGGAGCTGTTTTTT. Encoded protein: CASSQQGPLTGELFF.

The V call is TRBV9, the J call TRBJ2-5, with 12 positions matching TRBD2. The J call is in doubt because the DNA end fits TRBJ2-7 better. The CDR3 has 15 amino acids. Germline V gene lookup returns CDR1 SGDLS and CDR2 YYNGEE. CDR3 amino acids: CASSLRTSGMGEQYF. CDR3 sequence (DNA): TGTGCCAGCAGCCTCCGGACTAGCGGGATGGGCGAGCAGTACTTC.

DNA for the CDR3: TGCGCCAGCAGTGAACCAGCGGGAGTCCACTACGAGCAGTACTTC. Translating it yields CASSEPAGVHYEQYF. The V gene is TRBV10-2, the J gene TRBJ2-7, with 8 bases aligning to TRBD2. The CDR3 loop spans 15 amino acids. Germline V gene data show CDR1 as WSHSY and CDR2 as SAAADI. Trimming removed 3 bases from V and 3 bases from J; junction bases left unmatched: 7.

This clone appeared a single time. The chain is built from TRBV5-1 and TRBJ2-7; maybe TRBD2 (5 bases). V dropped 4 bases and J dropped 4 bases, with 12 bases sitting between them. Germline V CDR1 and CDR2: SGHRS, YFSETQ. The CDR3 loop spans 13 amino acids. The CDR3 loop reads CASSPATGYEQYF. The CDR3 DNA reads TGCGCCAGCAGCCCGGCTACGGGGTACGAGCAGTACTTC.

The rearrangement uses TRBV7-6 and TRBJ1-1; 7 bases map to TRBD1. V trimming: 5 bases; J trimming: 1 base; junction bases outside the gene matches: 1. Germline V gene data show CDR1 as SGHVS and CDR2 as FNYEAQ. This CDR3 has 13 residues. CDR3 DNA: TGTGCCAGCAGCAGGGACAGGAACACTGAAGCTTTCTTT. It translates to CASSRDRNTEAFF.

V gene TRBV4-1 combines with J gene TRBJ1-6; D ambiguous. Germline V gene sequence: CDR1 MGHRA, CDR2 YSYEKL. Trimming shortened V by 0 bases and J by 10 bases, and 16 bases separated the two germline ends. This CDR3 region has 16 residues. CDR3 bases: TGCGCCAGCAGCCAAGATCGGCGGCAGAGTGGCTCACCCCTCCACTTT. Translating gives CASSQDRRQSGSPLHF.

The rearrangement joins TRBV19 to TRBJ2-1; D might be TRBD2 (6 bases). V was cut by 6 bases and J by 4 bases, with 16 bases left in between. This CDR3 region has 15 residues. Looked up from germline, CDR1 is LNHDA and CDR2 is SQIVND (reference sequence). CDR3: CASSYNSGGYNEQFF. CDR3 nucleotides: TGTGCCAGTAGCTACAATAGCGGAGGATACAATGAGCAGTTCTTC.

This chain links TRBV27 with TRBJ1-4, with D possibly being TRBD1 (6 bases). V dropped 6 bases and J dropped 8 bases, with 16 bases sitting between them. Germline CDR1 and CDR2: MNHEY and SMNVEV (reference sequence). The CDR3 is 14 amino acids. The DNA for the CDR3 is TGTGCCAGCAGCCAAACAGGGACGGGCGAAAAACTGTTTTTT. Translation: CASSQTGTGEKLFF.

V gene TRBV30 combines with J gene TRBJ2-1; tentatively, D is TRBD1 (5 bases). This CDR3 spans 11 amino acids. Germline-derived CDR1 and CDR2 are GTSNPN and SVGIG (reference sequence). Deletions cut 4 bases from V and 8 bases from J, with 9 bases between. The CDR3 region has the DNA TGTGCCTGGACAGGGTCCCATGAGCAGTTCTTC. Amino acid sequence: CAWTGSHEQFF. The entire variable domain, with the rest obtained from reference TRBV30 and TRBJ2-1, is as follows: SQTIHQWPATLVQPVGSPLSLECTVEGTSNPNLYWYRQAAGRGLQLLFYSVGIGQISSEVPQNLSASRPQDRQFILSSKKLLLSDSGFYLCAWTGSHEQFFGPGTRLTVL.

CDR3 DNA: TGTGCCAGCAGCTTGGGGGGGCTAGGCACAGATACGCAGTATTTT. It translates to CASSLGGLGTDTQYF. The V call is TRBV5-4, the J call TRBJ2-3; possibly TRBD1 for D (6 bases). V gave up 0 bases and J gave up 1 base, with 9 bases separating them. Looked up from germline, CDR1 is SGHNT and CDR2 is YYREEE (reference sequence). This CDR3 has 15 amino acids.

This chain connects TRBV9 to TRBJ2-6; D call uncertain. The CDR3 is made up of 18 amino acids. Germline V gene lookup returns CDR1 SGDLS and CDR2 YYNGEE. V was clipped by 4 bases and J by 0 bases, with 17 bases between them. The chain's CDR3 is CASSPIMRLSSGANVLTF. The CDR3 DNA reads as TGTGCCAGCAGCCCCATCATGAGACTGAGCTCTGGGGCCAACGTCCTGACTTTC.

There are a few counts of this clone. The rearrangement links TRBV28 to TRBJ2-7; D might be TRBD1 (5 bases). Trimming stripped 7 bases from V and 3 bases from J, with 13 bases between. The V gene's germline CDR1 is MDHEN and CDR2 SYDVKM. This CDR3 region has 13 residues. The DNA for the CDR3 is TGTGCCAGCACGGGTGCAGGGTTCTACGAGCAGTACTTC. It is translated as CASTGAGFYEQYF.

The V call is TRBV11-2, the J call TRBJ1-1, with a weak D call TRBD1 (5 bases). This CDR3 is 15 amino acids long. Trimming took off 0 bases at V and 4 bases at J, with 12 bases between the two ends. The germline V gene encodes CDR1 SGHAT and CDR2 FQNNGV. The DNA for the CDR3 is TGTGCCAGCAGCTTAGAAGCAGGGAGGGGCACTGAAGCTTTCTTT. It translates to CASSLEAGRGTEAFF.

The J gene is TRBJ2-1, the V gene TRBV2, with 8 bases that match TRBD2. This CDR3 contains 14 residues. J lost 11 bases, V lost 3 bases, and 9 bases had no gene match. The germline CDR1 and CDR2 sequences are SNHLY and FYNNEI. The CDR3 loop reads CASSDWLAGPKQFF. The CDR3 coding sequence is TGTGCCAGCAGTGATTGGCTAGCGGGCCCTAAGCAGTTCTTC.

The chain recombines TRBV9 with TRBJ1-4; D perhaps matches TRBD1 (6 bases). This CDR3 contains 17 residues. The V end was cut by 0 bases, the J end by 0 bases, with 12 bases between. Germline assignment: CDR1 SGDLS and CDR2 YYNGEE. This CDR3 reads CASSVESGAATNEKLFF. In DNA, the CDR3 is TGTGCCAGCAGCGTAGAGTCAGGGGCTGCAACTAATGAAAAACTGTTTTTT.

This chain links TRBV27 with TRBJ1-5; 8 bases match TRBD1. Germline V CDR1 and CDR2: MNHEY, SMNVEV (reference sequence). This CDR3 is 15 amino acids long. V gave up 6 bases and J gave up 1 base; unmatched junction bases: 5. The CDR3 is CASRLDRESNQPQHF. The CDR3 DNA reads as TGTGCCAGCAGATTGGACAGGGAAAGCAATCAGCCCCAGCATTTT.

For the CDR3, the DNA is TGCGCCAGCAGTGAGCAGGGGGGCGGAAATCAGCCCCAGCATTTT. Its protein is CASSEQGGGNQPQHF. The genes are TRBV10-2 and TRBJ1-5, with TRBD1 matching over 7 bases. Germline loops: CDR1 WSHSY, CDR2 SAAADI. CDR3 length: 15 amino acids. The trim removed 2 bases at V and 4 bases at J, leaving 5 bases unmatched.

V gene TRBV27 combines with J gene TRBJ2-1; no clear D. This CDR3 comprises 13 residues. Germline values: CDR1 MNHEY, CDR2 SMNVEV (reference sequence). V lost 0 bases, J lost 6 bases, and 6 bases lay in between. CDR3 nucleotides: TGTGCCAGCAGTTTATCTTCCGGCAATGAGCAGTTCTTC. Encoded protein: CASSLSSGNEQFF.

The V gene is TRBV7-2, the J gene TRBJ1-6, with D perhaps matching TRBD1 (5 bases). The germline V and J ends were trimmed by 5 bases and 8 bases, with 13 bases remaining between them. This CDR3 is 14 amino acids long. CDR1 is SGHTA, CDR2 FQGNSA, per germline. CDR3 bases: TGTGCCAGCAGCCCGGACAACCAATATTCACCCCTCCACTTT. Translating gives CASSPDNQYSPLHF.

In nucleotides, the CDR3 is TGTGCCAGCAGTGATACAGGGGGCCTTCAGCCCCAGCATTTT. It encodes CASSDTGGLQPQHF. The chain links TRBV2 to TRBJ1-5; TRBD1 matches 9 bases. Germline CDR1 reads SNHLY; CDR2 reads FYNNEI. The CDR3 is 14 residues long. J gave up 6 bases and V 3 bases, and 3 bases lay outside the gene matches.

This clone was counted once. The chain combines TRBV19 with TRBJ2-3, with 8 positions matching TRBD1. Germline trimming cut 10 bases from V and 6 bases from J; bases unmatched to any gene: 12. The CDR3 has 14 amino acids. Per germline, CDR1 LNHDA and CDR2 SQIVND (reference sequence). CDR3 loop: CATTTGAAGDTQYF. The CDR3 nucleotides are TGTGCCACAACGACAGGGGCCGCAGGGGATACGCAGTATTTT.

The chain joins TRBV30 to TRBJ1-1, with unresolved D. CDR3 size: 12 residues. The V end was cut by 3 bases, the J end by 11 bases, with 16 bases between. CDR1 and CDR2 from the germline V gene are GTSNPN and SVGIG (reference sequence). The CDR3 is CAWRNGGIFAFF. The CDR3 bases are TGTGCCTGGAGAAATGGAGGGATTTTTGCTTTCTTT.

The rearrangement uses TRBV5-4 and TRBJ1-1; TRBD1 matches at 8 bases. CDR3 length equals 17 residues. Germline V gene data show CDR1 as SGHNT and CDR2 as YYREEE (reference sequence). Trimming at V came to 4 bases and at J to 0 bases, leaving 11 bases not matched to a gene. Here the CDR3 reads CASSRTGNLAMNTEAFF. The CDR3 DNA reads as TGTGCCAGCAGCCGGACAGGGAACTTGGCCATGAACACTGAAGCTTTCTTT.

The chain joins TRBV19 to TRBJ1-5; D gene ambiguous. Trimming shortened V by 2 bases and J by 0 bases, and 8 bases separated the two germline ends. Germline CDR1 is LNHDA and CDR2 is SQIVND (reference sequence). The CDR3 is 15 amino acids. This CDR3 reads CASSIQAFSNQPQHF. CDR3 sequence (DNA): TGTGCCAGTAGTATACAGGCGTTTAGCAATCAGCCCCAGCATTTT.

This clone was detected once. J is TRBJ1-2 and V is TRBV5-4; D might be TRBD1 (5 bases). This CDR3 region has 16 residues. V was cut by 3 bases and J by 2 bases, with 17 bases left in between. Looked up from germline, CDR1 is SGHNT and CDR2 is YYREEE (reference sequence). The CDR3 loop is CASSSNRDSLNYGYTF. The CDR3 nucleotides are TGTGCCAGCAGCTCTAACCGGGACTCTTTAAACTATGGCTACACCTTC.

The chain carries TRBV7-2 and TRBJ1-1; D is undetermined. This CDR3 contains 14 residues. In germline, CDR1 is SGHTA, CDR2 FQGNSA. With 9 bases removed from V and 3 bases from J, the gap between germline ends came to 17 bases. CDR3 sequence reads: CASRRQSEYTEAFF. The CDR3 DNA reads TGTGCCAGTAGGCGGCAGAGCGAATACACTGAAGCTTTCTTT.

The chain employs TRBV30 and TRBJ1-4; the D gene is possibly TRBD1 (5 bases). Trimming stripped 7 bases from V and 0 bases from J, with 9 bases between. The CDR3 length is 13 residues. Germline V gives CDR1 GTSNPN, CDR2 SVGIG (reference sequence). The CDR3 DNA reads as TGTGCCTCGTCGGGGGCAACTAATGAAAAACTGTTTTTT. This codes for CASSGATNEKLFF.

This chain connects TRBV28 to TRBJ1-2, with 10 bases aligning to TRBD1. Germline trimming cut 5 bases from V and 0 bases from J; bases unmatched to any gene: 3. Germline V CDR1 and CDR2: MDHEN, SYDVKM. This CDR3 comprises 15 residues. CDR3 region: CASSPGTGANYGYTF. CDR3 bases: TGTGCCAGCAGTCCAGGGACAGGGGCTAACTATGGCTACACCTTC.

This chain joins TRBV5-6 and TRBJ2-1, with TRBD2 matching over 9 bases. Germline V gene lookup returns CDR1 SGHDT and CDR2 YYEEEE. The junction had 12 bases not matched to a gene; V was cut back by 4 bases and J by 7 bases. CDR3 length: 16 amino acids. CDR3 amino acids: CASSLGWGSGSNEQFF. CDR3 bases: TGTGCCAGCAGCCTGGGTTGGGGTAGCGGGAGTAATGAGCAGTTCTTC.